The clone carrying this T cell receptor beta chain was detected ten times or more. Its antigen is unknown. TCR beta CDR3 regions were amplified from RNA transcripts. First-round RT-PCR targeting the TCR CDR3 was performed with the HTBI primer set. TCRdb independently ran MiXCR on the multiplex PCR reads; one entry per CDR3 protein. The sample lists approximately 620,000 distinct CDR3 sequences, around 13% occurring once. A patient was excluded if there was uncontrolled infection, other autoimmune disease, pregnancy or lactation. The study collected blood at first hyperthyroidism diagnosis, before any ophthalmopathy symptoms arose. The CDR3 runs 15 residues. V shed 5 bases, J shed 12 bases, and the junction held 12 bases outside the gene matches. This sample stems from a study of T cells in Graves' hyperthyroidism and ophthalmopathy. Overall study results and limits: Blood also contained most expanded thyroid clonotypes above 0.001.

Sequences were obtained from blood. The chain combines TRBV12-3 or TRBV12-4 with TRBJ1-4, with 10 bases lining up with TRBD1. The sequence derives from a young woman with Graves' hyperthyroidism that later progressed to Graves' ophthalmopathy. The CDR3 bases are TGTGCCAGCAGTCCTCTCGGACAGGGGGTTAAGGAACTGTTTTTT. It codes for CASSPLGQGVKELFF.